The next 25 T cell receptor beta chains were all read from a single sample in a study of OX40 agonist ivuxolimab in advanced cancers. Produced via immunoSEQ multiplex PCR; TCRdb's table is partial and in-frame only. The table has over 40,000 clones, roughly four fifths seen once. The sample was CD4+ or CD8+ T cells sorted from blood, taken in a trial of the OX40 agonist ivuxolimab. These receptors were obtained from an adult with an advanced solid tumor such as melanoma, head and neck, liver or kidney cancer.

The chain combines TRBV5-5 with TRBJ2-1; TRBD1 aligns across 10 bases. The V gene end was trimmed by 1 base and the J gene end by 5 bases; junction bases not matched to a gene: 3. Germline V gene data show CDR1 as SGHKS and CDR2 as YYEKEE (reference sequence). CDR3 size: 15 residues. The CDR3, as DNA: TGTGCCAGCAGCTTGCTCGGGACAGGGGACAATGAGCAGTTCTTC. Translation: CASSLLGTGDNEQFF.

The rearrangement links TRBV5-5 to TRBJ2-3, with D possibly TRBD2 on 6 matching bases. V lost 4 bases and J lost 2, with 14 bases in between. The germline CDR1 and CDR2 sequences are SGHKS and YYEKEE (reference sequence). The length of the CDR3 is 15 residues. As DNA, the CDR3 is TGTGCCAGCAGCCCCGGGACTTGGAACACAGATACGCAGTATTTT. Translating it yields CASSPGTWNTDTQYF.

The V gene is TRBV7-3, the J gene TRBJ1-5; D perhaps matches TRBD1 (5 bases). V was trimmed by 5 bases and J by 0 bases, leaving 11 bases between them. The CDR3 sequence is 15 residues long. Germline loops: CDR1 SGHTA, CDR2 FQGTGA. The chain's CDR3 is CASSRDGDSNQPQHF. The CDR3, as DNA: TGTGCCAGCAGCCGGGACGGCGATAGCAATCAGCCCCAGCATTTT.

Here the CDR3 reads CASSLGTGGRETQYF. The CDR3 DNA is TGCGCCAGCAGCTTAGGGACAGGCGGTAGAGAGACCCAGTACTTC. The chain recombines TRBV5-1 with TRBJ2-5, with 8 bases lining up with TRBD1. Unmatched junction bases numbered 7, after V lost 2 bases and J lost 4 bases. CDR3 length: 15 residues. In germline, CDR1 is SGHRS, CDR2 YFSETQ. Based on the CDR3 plus reference TRBV5-1 and TRBJ2-5, the full variable domain is KAGVTQTPRYLIKTRGQQVTLSCSPISGHRSVSWYQQTPGQGLQFLFEYFSETQRNKGNFPGRFSGRQFSNSRSEMNVSTLELGDSALYLCASSLGTGGRETQYFGPGTRLLVL.

The gene calls are TRBV15 and TRBJ1-1; perhaps TRBD1 as D (5 bases). The CDR3 is 17 amino acids. The V gene lost 1 base and the J gene lost 4 bases, with 19 bases spanning the gap. Germline V gene lookup returns CDR1 LNHNV and CDR2 YYDKDF (reference sequence). This chain's CDR3 is CATSRVPHIGGSTEAFF. The CDR3 DNA follows: TGTGCCACCAGCAGAGTTCCCCACATTGGGGGTTCCACTGAAGCTTTCTTT. The entire variable domain, with the rest obtained from reference TRBV15 and TRBJ1-1, is as follows: DAMVIQNPRYQVTQFGKPVTLSCSQTLNHNVMYWYQQKSSQAPKLLFHYYDKDFNNEADTPDNFQSRRPNTSFCFLDIRSPGLGDTAMYLCATSRVPHIGGSTEAFFGQGTRLTVV.

J is TRBJ2-5 and V is TRBV19; 7 nucleotides agree with TRBD1. The CDR3 loop spans 17 amino acids. V was pared by 1 base and J by 2 bases, with 10 bases of the junction left unmatched. Germline V gene sequence: CDR1 LNHDA, CDR2 SQIVND (reference sequence). CDR3 nucleotide sequence: TGTGCCAGTAGTATAGTCTCCCCTAGGGACAGACAAGAGACCCAGTACTTC. Amino acid sequence: CASSIVSPRDRQETQYF.

The V gene is TRBV2, the J gene TRBJ2-2; D is unclear. The CDR3 has 14 amino acids. Trimming took 2 bases from V and 1 from J, leaving 5 bases between them. CDR1 SNHLY and CDR2 FYNNEI come from the germline V gene. DNA of the CDR3: TGTGCCAGCAGTGAAAGTAGGAACACCGGGGAGCTGTTTTTT. Protein sequence: CASSESRNTGELFF.

The CDR3 coding sequence is TGTGCCAGCTCACCAATCCGGGGGGGCCGAGGAGATACGCAGTATTTT. Protein product: CASSPIRGGRGDTQYF. This chain uses TRBV18 with TRBJ2-3, with TRBD2 matching over 8 bases. CDR1 is KGHSH and CDR2 is LQKENI in the germline V gene. Losses at the gene ends were 2 bases for V and 5 bases for J; bases not matched to a gene: 9. This CDR3 is 16 amino acids long.

This clone was picked up a small number of times. The rearrangement links TRBV7-3 to TRBJ2-1; 10 nucleotides align to TRBD2. This CDR3 contains 15 residues. V lost 5 bases, J lost 2 bases, and 3 bases stayed unmatched. CDR1 SGHTA and CDR2 FQGTGA come from the germline V gene. This chain's CDR3 is CASSPSGGAYNEQFF. Written as DNA, the CDR3 is TGTGCCAGCAGCCCAAGCGGGGGGGCCTACAATGAGCAGTTCTTC.

V is TRBV10-2 and J is TRBJ2-1; D is unresolved. The CDR3 sequence is 14 residues long. The germline V gene encodes CDR1 WSHSY and CDR2 SAAADI. Trimming removed 3 bases from V and 0 bases from J, with 6 bases in between. CDR3 DNA sequence: TGCGCCAGCAGTGATGGGATCTCCTACAATGAGCAGTTCTTC. It specifies CASSDGISYNEQFF.

This clone was seen a handful of times. V is TRBV6-5 and J is TRBJ1-6, with D maybe TRBD1 (5 bases). The CDR3 is 14 amino acids. V lost 6 bases to trimming and J lost 7 bases, with 13 bases between them. Germline assignment: CDR1 MNHEY and CDR2 SVGAGI. CDR3 in amino acids: CASRGRGPNSPLHF. CDR3 bases: TGTGCCAGCAGGGGACGCGGCCCAAATTCACCCCTCCACTTT.

The chain couples TRBV4-3 to TRBJ2-2; D remains unclear. CDR3 length: 18 amino acids. V was trimmed by 0 bases and J by 3 bases, leaving 17 bases between them. Germline V lookup: CDR1 LGHNA, CDR2 YSLEER. CDR3: CASSQDLPRLSDTGELFF. Here the CDR3 DNA reads TGCGCCAGCAGCCAAGATCTTCCCAGACTCTCGGACACCGGGGAGCTGTTTTTT.

The V gene is TRBV6-1, the J gene TRBJ1-2, with D maybe TRBD1 (5 bases). The CDR3 runs to 14 residues. Trimming left V 0 bases short and J 8 bases short, with 13 bases between. Germline values: CDR1 MNHNS, CDR2 SASEGT. The CDR3 region is CASSEAGQGQGYTF. The CDR3 bases are TGTGCCAGCAGTGAAGCTGGGCAGGGTCAGGGCTACACCTTC.

This chain joins TRBV6-5 and TRBJ2-3, with D perhaps given as TRBD1 or TRBD2 (6 bases each). The CDR3 is made up of 12 amino acids. Trimming took 9 bases from V and 9 from J, leaving 16 bases between them. The germline V gene encodes CDR1 MNHEY and CDR2 SVGAGI. The CDR3 region is CASLLGGETQYF. CDR3 sequence (DNA): TGTGCCAGTCTTTTGGGGGGCGAAACGCAGTATTTT.

The rearrangement joins TRBV5-8 to TRBJ2-3; possible D gene TRBD2, 6 bases. Germline lookup yields CDR1 SGHTS and CDR2 YDEGEE. Trimming shortened V by 4 bases and J by 4 bases, and 13 bases separated the two germline ends. This CDR3 is 14 amino acids long. CDR3 nucleotides: TGTGCCAGCAGCCCGGGACTCTCCGCAGATACGCAGTATTTT. It yields the protein CASSPGLSADTQYF.

The chain has TRBV11-2 and TRBJ1-3; D remains ambiguous. This CDR3 has 16 amino acids. V dropped 1 base and J dropped 0 bases, with 10 bases sitting between them. Germline assignment: CDR1 SGHAT and CDR2 FQNNGV. This chain's CDR3 is CASSLGGTSSGNTIYF. CDR3 sequence (DNA): TGTGCCAGCAGCTTAGGTGGCACATCCTCTGGAAACACCATATATTTT.

The V call is TRBV6-1, the J call TRBJ1-1; perhaps TRBD1 as D (5 bases). With 0 bases removed from V and 10 bases from J, the gap between germline ends came to 9 bases. CDR3 length: 12 residues. CDR1 is MNHNS and CDR2 is SASEGT in the germline V gene. DNA for the CDR3: TGTGCCAGCAGTGAAGCGGGACTTCGAGCTTTCTTT. This codes for CASSEAGLRAFF.

The V and J genes are TRBV27 and TRBJ1-5, with 7 bases that match TRBD1. CDR1 is MNHEY, CDR2 SMNVEV, per germline (reference sequence). With V trimmed by 0 bases and J by 7 bases, 6 bases remained unmatched. The CDR3 covers 15 residues. The CDR3, as DNA: TGTGCCAGCAGTTTATCCCAGGGGGGGAGACAGCCCCAGCATTTT. It translates to CASSLSQGGRQPQHF.

The chain couples TRBV12-5 to TRBJ2-3; D is unresolved. The V end lost 3 bases, the J end lost 6 bases, and 7 bases lay between the germline ends. The CDR3 loop spans 12 amino acids. Germline V gene lookup returns CDR1 LGHNT and CDR2 FRNRAP. This CDR3 is CASGLEADTQYF. As DNA, the CDR3 is TGTGCTAGTGGTTTAGAAGCTGATACGCAGTATTTT.

The gene calls are TRBV7-9 and TRBJ1-1, with unresolved D. Trimming cost V 5 bases and J 0 bases, with 13 bases left between them. The length of the CDR3 is 15 residues. The germline CDR1 and CDR2 sequences are SEHNR and FQNEAQ (reference sequence). DNA for the CDR3: TGTGCCAGCAGCGCCGGTAGCCAGATGAACACTGAAGCTTTCTTT. Translating it yields CASSAGSQMNTEAFF.

The chain links TRBV9 to TRBJ2-7; TRBD1 matches at 9 bases. The CDR3 is 15 amino acids. With V trimmed by 0 bases and J by 6 bases, 7 bases remained unmatched. Germline V gene data show CDR1 as SGDLS and CDR2 as YYNGEE. The CDR3 sequence: CASSVEGQGWSEQYF. DNA of the CDR3: TGTGCCAGCAGCGTAGAGGGACAGGGTTGGTCCGAGCAGTACTTC.

This clone was counted a few times. The chain carries TRBV27 and TRBJ2-7, with D possibly TRBD1 on 5 matching bases. Germline V gives CDR1 MNHEY, CDR2 SMNVEV (reference sequence). The CDR3 runs to 13 residues. Trimming shortened V by 0 bases and J by 6 bases, and 9 bases separated the two germline ends. The CDR3 region has the DNA TGTGCCAGCAGTTTATCGAACAGGTTCGAGCAGTACTTC. Residues: CASSLSNRFEQYF.

The V and J genes are TRBV7-2 and TRBJ1-5, with a weak D call TRBD1 (6 bases). CDR3 length: 13 amino acids. Trimming removed 5 bases from V and 10 bases from J, with 15 bases in between. CDR1 is SGHTA, CDR2 FQGNSA, per germline. CDR3 amino acids: CASSLPTGGPQHF. The CDR3 nucleotides read TGTGCCAGCAGCCTACCGACGGGGGGCCCCCAGCATTTT.

CDR3 sequence: CASSPSDGGPGELFF. Written as DNA, the CDR3 is TGTGCCAGCAGCCCAAGTGACGGGGGACCGGGGGAGCTGTTTTTT. This rearrangement joins TRBV5-4 to TRBJ2-2; tentative D call: TRBD2 (6 bases). The CDR3 is made up of 15 amino acids. The V end lost 4 bases, the J end lost 8 bases, and 18 bases lay between the germline ends. Germline CDR1 is SGHNT and CDR2 is YYREEE (reference sequence).

The chain combines TRBV28 with TRBJ1-5; perhaps TRBD1 as D (6 bases). V lost 3 bases, J lost 6 bases, and 15 bases lay in between. CDR3 size: 15 residues. Germline CDR1 reads MDHEN; CDR2 reads SYDVKM. CDR3 in amino acids: CASSLEGVTSQPQHF. In DNA, the CDR3 is TGTGCCAGCAGTTTGGAGGGGGTTACTAGTCAGCCCCAGCATTTT.